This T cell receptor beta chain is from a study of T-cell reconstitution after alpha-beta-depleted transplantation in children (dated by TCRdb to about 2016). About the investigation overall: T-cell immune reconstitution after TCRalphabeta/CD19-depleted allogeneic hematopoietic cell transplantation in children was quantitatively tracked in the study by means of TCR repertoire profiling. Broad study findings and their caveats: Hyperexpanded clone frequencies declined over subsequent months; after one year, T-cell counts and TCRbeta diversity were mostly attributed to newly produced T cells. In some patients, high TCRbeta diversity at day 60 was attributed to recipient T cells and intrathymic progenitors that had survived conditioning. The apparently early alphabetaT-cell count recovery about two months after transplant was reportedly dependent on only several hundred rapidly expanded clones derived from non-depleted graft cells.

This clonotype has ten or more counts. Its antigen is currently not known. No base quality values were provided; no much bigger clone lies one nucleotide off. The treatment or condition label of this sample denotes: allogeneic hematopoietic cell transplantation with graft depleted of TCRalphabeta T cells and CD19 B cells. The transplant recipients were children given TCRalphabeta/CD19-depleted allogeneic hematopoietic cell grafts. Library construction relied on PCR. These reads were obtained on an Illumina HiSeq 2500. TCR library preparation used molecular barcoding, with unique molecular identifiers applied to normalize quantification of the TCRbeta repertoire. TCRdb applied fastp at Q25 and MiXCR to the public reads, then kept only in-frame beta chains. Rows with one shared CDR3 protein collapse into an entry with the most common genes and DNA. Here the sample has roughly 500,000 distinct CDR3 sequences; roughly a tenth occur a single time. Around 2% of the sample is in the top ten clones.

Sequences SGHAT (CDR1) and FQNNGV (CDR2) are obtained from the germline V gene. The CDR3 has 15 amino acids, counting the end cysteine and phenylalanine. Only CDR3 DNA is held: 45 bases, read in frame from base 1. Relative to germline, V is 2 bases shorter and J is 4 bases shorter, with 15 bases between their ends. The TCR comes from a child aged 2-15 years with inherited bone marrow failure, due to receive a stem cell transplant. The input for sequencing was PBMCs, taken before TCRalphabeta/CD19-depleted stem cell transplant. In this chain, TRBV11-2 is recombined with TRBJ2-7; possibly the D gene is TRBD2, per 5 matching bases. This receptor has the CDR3 CASSLRTGIAYEQYF. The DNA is TGTGCCAGCAGCTTAAGGACGGGAATAGCGTACGAGCAGTACTTC.